The clone carrying this TCR beta chain showed up just a few times. Trimming cost V 4 bases and J 0 bases, with 6 bases left between them. Germline V gene data show CDR1 as SGHAT and CDR2 as FQNNGV. This CDR3 comprises 13 residues. Naive CD4+ T cells were purified with Tregs depleted by CD25. Semi-nested PCR with Nested Universal Primer A followed constant-region reverse priming of full-length variable regions. TCRdb ran MiXCR on the 5' RACE reads and lists one entry per CDR3 protein. The top ten clones hold about 2.2% of a sample with some 54,000 distinct CDR3 sequences, approximately 17% of them seen once.

The source material was naive CD4+ T cells sorted from blood. Indicated subset: naive CD4+ T cells, CD4+CD45RA+CD25-. The chain has TRBV11-2 and TRBJ1-2; D gene uncertain. The sequence was obtained from a female donor with breast cancer. CDR3 amino acids: CASSSLSNYGYTF. CDR3 nucleotide sequence: TGTGCCAGCAGCTCTCTATCTAACTATGGCTACACCTTC.